This T cell receptor beta chain was sequenced during a study of T cells after posttransplantation cyclophosphamide. Findings and caveats of the study: Recipient CMV seropositivity and CMV reactivation strongly tracked TRB clonality.

V was shortened by 7 bases and J by 2 bases, with 21 bases between the two germline ends. Germline values: CDR1 MDHEN, CDR2 SYDVKM. This CDR3 contains 16 residues. The table came from immunoSEQ multiplex PCR; TCRdb's copy has only in-frame clones and leaves some out. The sample holds tens of thousands of clones, less than 90% seen once. In regard to this clone: Its antigen is as yet unknown.

Cyclophosphamide on days +3 and +4 followed busulfan-fludarabine conditioning and a marrow graft. The source of this sequence is a female patient aged 30 to 45 who received an allogeneic stem cell transplant from an unrelated donor, was CMV-positive, and had no GVHD. The T cells may partly be graft donor cells. The rearrangement links TRBV28 to TRBJ2-7; possible D gene TRBD2, 6 bases. Material: PBMCs, obtained after allogeneic stem cell transplant with posttransplant cyclophosphamide. This chain's CDR3 is CASTLGGTPGTYEQYF. CDR3 DNA: TGTGCCAGCACCCTAGGAGGGACCCCGGGGACCTACGAGCAGTACTTC.